This T cell receptor beta chain was recorded in a study of cytomegalovirus exposure and HLA in healthy donors. Per germline, CDR1 KGHSH and CDR2 LQKENI. The CDR3 spans 13 residues. V was cut by 8 bases and J by 1 base, with 11 bases left in between. PCR used 60 Vbeta primers and 13 Jbeta primers. Data came from immunoSEQ multiplex PCR; TCRdb stores just in-frame clones and leaves some out. This table holds some 190,000 clones, roughly 9.4% found once. A note on this clone: The antigen remains undetermined.

General observations from the study: It was taken for granted in presence/absence analyses that sequencing depth across donors was roughly uniform. Researchers reported in a later analysis that a missense DCLRE1C variant was tied to TCR beta V- and J-gene trimming.

The J gene is TRBJ1-1, the V gene TRBV18, with D possibly being TRBD1 (5 bases). The sequencing input was PBMCs. This sequence was found in a woman in her twenties or thirties in good health and CMV-seropositive. CDR3 sequence reads: CASRQQENTEAFF. The CDR3 coding sequence is TGTGCCAGCCGACAACAGGAGAACACTGAAGCTTTCTTT.